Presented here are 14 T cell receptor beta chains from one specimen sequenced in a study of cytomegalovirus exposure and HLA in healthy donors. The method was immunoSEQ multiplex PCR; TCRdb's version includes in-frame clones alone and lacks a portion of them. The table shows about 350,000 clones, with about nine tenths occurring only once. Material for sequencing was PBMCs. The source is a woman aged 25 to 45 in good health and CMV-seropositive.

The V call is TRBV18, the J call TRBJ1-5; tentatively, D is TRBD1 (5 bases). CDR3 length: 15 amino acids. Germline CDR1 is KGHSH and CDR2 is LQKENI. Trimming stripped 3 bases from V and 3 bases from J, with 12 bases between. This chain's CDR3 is CASSPTGADNQPQHF. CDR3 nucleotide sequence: TGTGCCAGCTCACCTACCGGGGCCGACAATCAGCCCCAGCATTTT.

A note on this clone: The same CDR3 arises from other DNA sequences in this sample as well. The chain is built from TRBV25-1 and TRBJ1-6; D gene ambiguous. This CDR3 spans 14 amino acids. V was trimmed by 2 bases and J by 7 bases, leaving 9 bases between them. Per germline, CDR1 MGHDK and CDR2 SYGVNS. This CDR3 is CASSEQGYNSPLHF. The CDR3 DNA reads TGTGCCAGCAGTGAACAAGGGTACAATTCACCCCTCCACTTT.

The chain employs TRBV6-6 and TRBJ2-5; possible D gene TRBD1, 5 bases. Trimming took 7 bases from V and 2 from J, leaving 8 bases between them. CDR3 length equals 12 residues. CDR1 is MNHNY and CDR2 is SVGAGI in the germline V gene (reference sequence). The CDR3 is CASISGQETQYF. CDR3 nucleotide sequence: TGTGCCAGCATCTCAGGGCAAGAGACCCAGTACTTC.

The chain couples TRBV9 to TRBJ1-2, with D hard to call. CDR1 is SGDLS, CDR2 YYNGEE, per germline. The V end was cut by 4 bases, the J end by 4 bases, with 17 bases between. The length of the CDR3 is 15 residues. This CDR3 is CASSPPQGQPYGYTF. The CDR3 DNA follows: TGTGCCAGCAGCCCCCCCCAAGGTCAGCCCTATGGCTACACCTTC.

The DNA for the CDR3 is TGTGCTAGTGGTTGGGAACAACTGAACACTGAAGCTTTCTTT. Protein sequence: CASGWEQLNTEAFF. The V gene is TRBV12-5, the J gene TRBJ1-1; D remains ambiguous. The CDR3 runs to 14 residues. The V end lost 4 bases, the J end lost 0 bases, and 9 bases lay between the germline ends. Germline V gene sequence: CDR1 LGHNT, CDR2 FRNRAP.

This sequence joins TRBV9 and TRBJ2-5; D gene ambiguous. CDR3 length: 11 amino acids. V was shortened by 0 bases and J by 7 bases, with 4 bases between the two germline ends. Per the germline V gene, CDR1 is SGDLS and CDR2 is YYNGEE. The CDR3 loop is CASSVDGTQYF. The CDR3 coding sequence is TGTGCCAGCAGCGTAGATGGGACCCAGTACTTC.

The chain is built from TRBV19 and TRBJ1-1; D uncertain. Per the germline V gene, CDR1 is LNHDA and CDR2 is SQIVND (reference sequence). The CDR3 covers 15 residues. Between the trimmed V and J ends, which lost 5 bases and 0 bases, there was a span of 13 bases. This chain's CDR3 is CASSGLPGMNTEAFF. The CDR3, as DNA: TGTGCCAGTAGTGGATTGCCGGGGATGAACACTGAAGCTTTCTTT.

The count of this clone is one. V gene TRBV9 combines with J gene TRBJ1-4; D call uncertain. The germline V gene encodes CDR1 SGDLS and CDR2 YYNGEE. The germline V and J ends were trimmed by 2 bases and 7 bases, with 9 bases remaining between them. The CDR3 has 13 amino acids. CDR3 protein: CASSVWEGEKLFF. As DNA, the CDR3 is TGTGCCAGCAGCGTTTGGGAGGGTGAAAAACTGTTTTTT.

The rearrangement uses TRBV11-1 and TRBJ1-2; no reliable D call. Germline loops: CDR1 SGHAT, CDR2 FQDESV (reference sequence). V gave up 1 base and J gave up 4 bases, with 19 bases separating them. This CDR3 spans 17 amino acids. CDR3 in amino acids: CASSLGAVVGSGYGYTF. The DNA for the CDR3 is TGTGCCAGCAGCTTAGGGGCCGTTGTGGGGAGCGGCTATGGCTACACCTTC.

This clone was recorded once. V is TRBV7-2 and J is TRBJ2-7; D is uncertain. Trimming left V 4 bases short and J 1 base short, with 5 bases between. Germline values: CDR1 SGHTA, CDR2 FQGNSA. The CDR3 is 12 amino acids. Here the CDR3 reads CASSSVSYEQYF. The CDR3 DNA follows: TGTGCCAGCAGCTCTGTATCCTACGAGCAGTACTTC.

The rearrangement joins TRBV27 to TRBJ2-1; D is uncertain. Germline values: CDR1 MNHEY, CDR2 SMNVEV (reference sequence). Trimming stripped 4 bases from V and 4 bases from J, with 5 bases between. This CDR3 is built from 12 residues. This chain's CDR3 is CASSSMYNEQFF. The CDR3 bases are TGTGCCAGCAGTTCTATGTACAATGAGCAGTTCTTC.

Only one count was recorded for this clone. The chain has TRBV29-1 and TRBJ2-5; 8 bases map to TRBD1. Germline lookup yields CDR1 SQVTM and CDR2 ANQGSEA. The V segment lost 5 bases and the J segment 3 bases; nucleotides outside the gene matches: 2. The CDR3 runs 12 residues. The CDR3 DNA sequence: TGCAGCGTTCCGGACAGGGAAGAGACCCAGTACTTC. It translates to CSVPDREETQYF.

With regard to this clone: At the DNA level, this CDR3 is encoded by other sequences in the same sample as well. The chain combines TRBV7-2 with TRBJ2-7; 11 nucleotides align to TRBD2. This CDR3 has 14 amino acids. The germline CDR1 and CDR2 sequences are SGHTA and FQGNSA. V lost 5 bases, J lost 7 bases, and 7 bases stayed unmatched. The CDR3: CASSLLAGVGEQYF. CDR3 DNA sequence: TGTGCCAGCAGCCTACTAGCGGGAGTTGGTGAGCAGTACTTC.

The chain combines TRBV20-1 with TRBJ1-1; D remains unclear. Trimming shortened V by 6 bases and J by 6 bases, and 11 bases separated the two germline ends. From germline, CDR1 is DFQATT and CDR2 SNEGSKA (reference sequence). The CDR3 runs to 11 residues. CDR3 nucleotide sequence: TGCAGTGCCGCAGGATGGGCTGAAGCTTTCTTT. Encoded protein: CSAAGWAEAFF.